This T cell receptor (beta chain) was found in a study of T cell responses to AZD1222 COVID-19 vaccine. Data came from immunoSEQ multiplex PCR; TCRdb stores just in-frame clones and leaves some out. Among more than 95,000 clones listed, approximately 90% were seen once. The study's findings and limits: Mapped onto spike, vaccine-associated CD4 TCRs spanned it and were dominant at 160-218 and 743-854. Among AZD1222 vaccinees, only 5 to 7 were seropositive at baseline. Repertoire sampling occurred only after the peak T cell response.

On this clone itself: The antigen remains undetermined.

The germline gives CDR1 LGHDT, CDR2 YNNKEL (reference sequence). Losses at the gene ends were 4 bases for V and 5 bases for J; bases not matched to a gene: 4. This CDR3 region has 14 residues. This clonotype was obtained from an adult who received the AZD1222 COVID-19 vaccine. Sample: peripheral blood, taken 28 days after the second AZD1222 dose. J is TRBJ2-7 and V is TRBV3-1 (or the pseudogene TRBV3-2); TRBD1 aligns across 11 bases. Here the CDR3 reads CASSPRTGGHEQYF. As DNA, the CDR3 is TGTGCCAGCAGCCCAAGGACAGGGGGCCACGAGCAGTACTTC.